The rows below give T cell receptor beta chains drawn from one sample of a study of blood T cells in healthy people across ages. TCRdb re-derived calls from the 5' RACE reads in MiXCR, one entry per CDR3 protein. The table has 1,500,000 or so distinct CDR3 sequences, approximately 59% seen once; the top ten hold 5.5% to 8%. The material sequenced was blood. The receptors stem from a man between 18 and 35 years old in good health. The conserved cysteine and the conserved F or W are not part of the CDR3 here. Rows may omit the clone size; those that give it use once, few, many or a size class.

size	J	V	CDR3
few	TRBJ2-1	TRBV4-1	ASSQGETIPQF
once	TRBJ2-5	TRBV4-3	ASSQDWLSYQETQY
-	TRBJ2-5	TRBV20-1	SARFPGKEQY
-	TRBJ2-3	TRBV29-1	SVDPRGSTDTQY
-	-	TRBV12-3/TRBV12-4	ASSLVGFPYEQY
many	TRBJ2-7	TRBV4-1	ASSRELTGTGSYEQY
-	TRBJ2-7	TRBV12-3/TRBV12-4	ASTKSGTGSYEQY
-	TRBJ2-1	TRBV10-3	AITEYLGLDNEQF
-	TRBJ2-4	TRBV28	ASSLPLQQMLAKNIQY
-	TRBJ2-3	TRBV20-1	SARGLAGGPDTQY
-	TRBJ1-4	TRBV5-6	ASSRGEGSGDEKLF
-	TRBJ2-1	TRBV15	ATSIGQGAGNEQF
-	TRBJ2-7	TRBV4-1	ASSQAWQGYEQY
-	TRBJ2-7	TRBV10-3	AISGEGAGGSYYEQY
-	TRBJ2-2	TRBV15	ATSRDGQGALTGELF
-	TRBJ2-5	TRBV3-1	ASSQVVQQETQY
-	TRBJ1-1	TRBV7-8	ASSLAQSGQVMNTEAF
-	-	TRBV9	ASAETWDDEQY
few	TRBJ1-2	TRBV29-1	SVREDYGYT
-	TRBJ2-5	TRBV3-1	ASSQFLGETQY
-	-	TRBV12-3/TRBV12-4	ASSPNRGQEGNEQY
once	TRBJ2-1	TRBV27	ASSLLGQGRFNEQF
few	TRBJ2-7	TRBV4-3	ASSQDGGAAYEQY
-	TRBJ1-2	TRBV5-1	ASSLFTGNGYT
-	TRBJ2-7	TRBV5-1	ASSLARASGIYEQY
few	TRBJ2-7	TRBV25-1	ASRETGKISYEQY
-	TRBJ2-3	TRBV5-8	ASSLNRSPEADTQY
-	TRBJ2-1	TRBV20-1	SATRGGSYNEQF
-	TRBJ1-1	TRBV7-6	ASSLVEENTEAF
-	TRBJ1-2	TRBV14	ASSQETSGGGYGYT
-	TRBJ2-4	TRBV6-1	ASSPKGSGLLAKNIQY